Listed below are T cell receptor beta chains from one sample, sequenced in a study of Ad26.COV2.S vaccination and SARS-CoV-2 variants. Using immunoSEQ multiplex PCR, the repertoire was profiled, and TCRdb retains in-frame clones only, with some absent. Among 380,000 or so clones listed, approximately 90% were seen once. The sample consisted of peripheral blood, taken in a trial of Ad26.COV2.S vaccine versus placebo. The receptors originated from a person between 18 and 65 years old who received the Ad26.COV2.S COVID-19 vaccine or a placebo. CDR3s leave out the opening cysteine and the closing phenylalanine or tryptophan. Each record gives: J gene, V gene, clone size, CDR3 protein. A row's size may be missing; if present it is once, few, many or a size class.

TRBJ1-1 | TRBV5-1 | once | ASSLEGQGNTEAF
TRBJ2-5 | TRBV2 | NA | ASSKGRETQY
TRBJ2-7 | TRBV3-1/TRBV3-2 | NA | ASSSYPYEQY
TRBJ1-5 | TRBV15 | NA | ATRGMAANQPQH
TRBJ2-7 | TRBV5-6 | NA | ASSLGDGAYEQY
TRBJ2-5 | TRBV6-2/TRBV6-3 | NA | ASSYPAGPQETQY
TRBJ1-1 | TRBV7-9 | NA | ASSPTRTDEAF
TRBJ1-2 | TRBV5-5 | NA | ASSPGRATRDGYT
TRBJ1-1 | TRBV7-3 | NA | ASSQITGLAEAF
TRBJ2-1 | TRBV4-2 | NA | ASSQEGVYNEQF
TRBJ2-6 | TRBV2 | NA | ASCPSSSGANVLT
TRBJ2-7 | TRBV25-1 | NA | ASSDGPSRGEQY
TRBJ2-7 | TRBV11-2 | NA | ASSLWYEQY
TRBJ2-7 | TRBV9 | NA | ASSVEGTGLEEQY
TRBJ2-7 | TRBV11-2 | NA | ASSLAGGIYEQY
TRBJ2-6 | TRBV9 | once | ASSATPGANVLT
TRBJ1-5 | TRBV28 | NA | ASSLKSQPQH
TRBJ2-1 | TRBV29-1 | NA | SARKGGGTYNEQF
TRBJ1-5 | TRBV30 | NA | AWSKTGVGQPQH
TRBJ1-4 | TRBV4-2 | few | ASSQSRGVNEKLF
TRBJ1-6 | TRBV27 | few | ASSLYSGSSYNSPLH
TRBJ2-7 | TRBV27 | NA | ASSRRISYEQY